This T cell receptor beta chain was sequenced during a study of T cell responses to AZD1222 COVID-19 vaccine. Background on the study: Second doses were pooled across both intervals (about 4 or about 12 weeks).

This clone was counted a single time. The antigen is unknown. General study results and limits: Possibly, clonal diversity was underestimated; donors were largely white British and included more females.

V was cut by 3 bases and J by 0 bases, with 10 bases left in between. The CDR3 is made up of 14 amino acids. CDR1 DFQATT and CDR2 SNEGSKA come from the germline V gene (reference sequence). Produced via immunoSEQ multiplex PCR; TCRdb's table is partial and in-frame only. The sample has approximately 97,000 clones; roughly 86% are singletons. The receptor comes from an adult in good health. Specimen: peripheral blood, collected on day 0 of AZD1222 vaccination. The V gene is TRBV20-1, the J gene TRBJ2-3; unclear D gene. CDR3 DNA: TGCAGTGCTAGTGGTGGGCGGAGCACAGATACGCAGTATTTT. It is translated as CSASGGRSTDTQYF.